The T cell receptor beta chain described here comes from a study of breast tumors, draining lymph nodes, adjacent tissues. The germline CDR1 and CDR2 sequences are SGHVS and FQNEAQ. V lost 2 bases and J lost 4, with 9 bases in between. The CDR3 runs 14 residues. The lymph nodes were axillary draining lymph nodes from breast cancer patients. Study-level points and caveats: Findings are consistent with lymph node origin and intratumoral expansion of most tumor T cells. That most tumor T cells come from lymph nodes remained unproven. Luminal-like breast cancer showed significantly greater tumor-nontumor repertoire similarity than basal-like breast cancer did. Tumors had less TCR diversity than lymph nodes, more than nontumor tissue.

This clonotype was counted only a few times. Its antigen is not known. Since the CDR3 does not end with the conserved phenylalanine or tryptophan, this likely comes from a read error. TCRdb re-called the multiplex PCR reads with MiXCR, one entry per CDR3 protein. The data show about 200,000 distinct CDR3 sequences, with roughly 31% seen just once and around 4.5% held by the top ten. The specimen sequenced was axillary lymph node tissue. The chain is built from TRBV7-8 and TRBJ2-1; D is undetermined. The sequence was obtained from a female donor with breast cancer. Some clones in this sample may be carry-over from other donors' samples. CDR3: CASSLLSRYNEQFL. The CDR3 DNA reads as TGTGCCAGCAGCTTACTCAGCAGGTACAATGAGCAGTTCCTC.